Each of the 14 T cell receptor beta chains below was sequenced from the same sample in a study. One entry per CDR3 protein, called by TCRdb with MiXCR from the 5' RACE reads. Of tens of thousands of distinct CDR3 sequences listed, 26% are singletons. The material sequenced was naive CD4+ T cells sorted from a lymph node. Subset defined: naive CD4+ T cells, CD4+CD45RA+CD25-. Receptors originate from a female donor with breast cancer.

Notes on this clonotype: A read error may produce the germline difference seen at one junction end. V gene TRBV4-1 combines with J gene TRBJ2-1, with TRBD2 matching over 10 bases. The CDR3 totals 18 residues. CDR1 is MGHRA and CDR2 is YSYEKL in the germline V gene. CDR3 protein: CANSQEWGTSANYNEQFF. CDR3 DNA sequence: TGCGCCAACAGCCAAGAGTGGGGGACTAGCGCGAACTACAATGAGCAGTTCTTC.

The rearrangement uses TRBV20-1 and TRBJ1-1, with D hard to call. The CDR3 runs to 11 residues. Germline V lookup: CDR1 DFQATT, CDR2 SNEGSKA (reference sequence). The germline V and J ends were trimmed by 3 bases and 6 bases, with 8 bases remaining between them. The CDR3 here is CSARVPPEAFF. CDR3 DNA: TGCAGTGCTAGGGTCCCCCCTGAAGCTTTCTTT.

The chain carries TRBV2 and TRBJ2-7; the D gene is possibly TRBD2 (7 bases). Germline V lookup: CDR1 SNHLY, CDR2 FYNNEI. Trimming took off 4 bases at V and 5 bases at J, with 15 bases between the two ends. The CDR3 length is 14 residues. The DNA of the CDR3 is TGTGCCAGCAGTGCGGGACCGGGGGGCAACGAGCAGTACTTC. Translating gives CASSAGPGGNEQYF.

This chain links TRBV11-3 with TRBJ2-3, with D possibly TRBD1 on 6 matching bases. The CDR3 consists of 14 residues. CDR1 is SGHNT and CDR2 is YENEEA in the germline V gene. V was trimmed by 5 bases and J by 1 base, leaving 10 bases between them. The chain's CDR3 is CASSRQGRTDTQYF. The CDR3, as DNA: TGTGCCAGCAGCCGGCAGGGGCGCACAGATACGCAGTATTTT.

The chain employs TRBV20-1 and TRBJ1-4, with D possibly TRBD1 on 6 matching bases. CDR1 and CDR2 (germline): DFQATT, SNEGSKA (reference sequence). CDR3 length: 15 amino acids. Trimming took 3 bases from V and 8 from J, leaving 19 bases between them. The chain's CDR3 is CSARDHYRDGEKLFF. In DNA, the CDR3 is TGCAGTGCTAGGGATCACTACAGGGATGGCGAAAAACTGTTTTTT.

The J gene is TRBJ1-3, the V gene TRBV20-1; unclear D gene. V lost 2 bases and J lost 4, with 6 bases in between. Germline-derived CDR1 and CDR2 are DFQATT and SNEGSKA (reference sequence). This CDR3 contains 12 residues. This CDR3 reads CSARQTGNTIYF. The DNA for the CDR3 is TGCAGTGCTAGACAAACAGGAAACACCATATATTTT.

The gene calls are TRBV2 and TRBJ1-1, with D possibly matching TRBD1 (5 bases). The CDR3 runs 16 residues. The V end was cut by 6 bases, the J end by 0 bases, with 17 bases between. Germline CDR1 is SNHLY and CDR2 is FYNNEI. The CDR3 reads CASRGQAGTLNTEAFF. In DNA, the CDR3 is TGTGCCAGCAGAGGCCAAGCTGGGACCTTGAACACTGAAGCTTTCTTT.

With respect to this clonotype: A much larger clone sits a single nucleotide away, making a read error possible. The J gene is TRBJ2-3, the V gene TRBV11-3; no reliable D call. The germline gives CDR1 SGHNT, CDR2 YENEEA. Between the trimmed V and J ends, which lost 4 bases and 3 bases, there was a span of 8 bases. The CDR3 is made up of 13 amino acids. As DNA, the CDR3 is TGTGCCAGCAGCTCCCCGTGGACAGATACGCAGTATTTT. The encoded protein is CASSSPWTDTQYF.

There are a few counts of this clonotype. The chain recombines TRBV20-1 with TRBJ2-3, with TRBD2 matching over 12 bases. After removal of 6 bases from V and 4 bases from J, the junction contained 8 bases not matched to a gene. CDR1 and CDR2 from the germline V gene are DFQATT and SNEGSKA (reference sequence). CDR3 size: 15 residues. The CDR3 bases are TGCAGTGCCGTCCCTACTAGCGGGAGGCCAGATACGCAGTATTTT. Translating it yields CSAVPTSGRPDTQYF.

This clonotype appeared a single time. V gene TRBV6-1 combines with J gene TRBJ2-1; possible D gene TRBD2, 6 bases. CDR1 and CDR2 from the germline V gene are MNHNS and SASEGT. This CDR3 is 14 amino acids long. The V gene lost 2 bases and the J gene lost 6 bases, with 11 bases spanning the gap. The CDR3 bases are TGTGCCAGCAGTGAAATCTTAGCGGCCAATGAGCAGTTCTTC. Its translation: CASSEILAANEQFF.

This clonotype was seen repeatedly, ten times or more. The CDR3, as DNA: TGCGCCAGCAGCTTGGGGAGCGGGAGCGGCAATGAGCAGTTCTTC. This translates into CASSLGSGSGNEQFF. The chain employs TRBV5-1 and TRBJ2-1, with TRBD2 matching over 8 bases. Germline V gene sequence: CDR1 SGHRS, CDR2 YFSETQ. The CDR3 totals 15 residues. The V segment lost 0 bases and the J segment 6 bases; nucleotides outside the gene matches: 5.

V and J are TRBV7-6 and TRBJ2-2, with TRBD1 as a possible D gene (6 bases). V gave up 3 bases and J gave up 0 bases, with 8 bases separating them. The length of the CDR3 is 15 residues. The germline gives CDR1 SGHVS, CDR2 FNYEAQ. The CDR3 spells CASSLPGANTGELFF. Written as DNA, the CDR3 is TGTGCCAGCAGCTTGCCAGGGGCGAACACCGGGGAGCTGTTTTTT. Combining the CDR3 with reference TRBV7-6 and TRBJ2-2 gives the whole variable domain GAGVSQSPRYKVTKRGQDVALRCDPISGHVSLYWYRQALGQGPEFLTYFNYEAQQDKSGLPNDRFSAERPEGSISTLTIQRTEQRDSAMYRCASSLPGANTGELFFGEGSRLTVL.

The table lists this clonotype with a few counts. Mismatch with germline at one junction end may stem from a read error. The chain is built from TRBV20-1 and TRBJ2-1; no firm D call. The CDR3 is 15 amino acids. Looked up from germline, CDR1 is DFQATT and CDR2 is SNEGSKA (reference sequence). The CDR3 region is CSAPEIKSSYNEQFF. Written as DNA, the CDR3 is TGCAGTGCTCCGGAGATTAAGAGCTCCTACAATGAGCAGTTCTTT.

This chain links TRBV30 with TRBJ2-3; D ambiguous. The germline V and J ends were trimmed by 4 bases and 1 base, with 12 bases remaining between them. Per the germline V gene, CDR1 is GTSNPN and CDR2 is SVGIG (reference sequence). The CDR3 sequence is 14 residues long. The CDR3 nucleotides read TGTGCCTGGAAGCCCCAGCCAGGCACAGATACGCAGTATTTT. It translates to CAWKPQPGTDTQYF.